Here is one T cell receptor beta chain with its context. The protocol was immunoSEQ multiplex PCR, while the TCRdb copy is restricted to in-frame clones and leaves out a portion. The sample lists 140,000 to 150,000 clones, around four fifths occurring once. The data derive from a study of T cell responses to AZD1222 COVID-19 vaccine. This clonotype originated in an adult in good health. The specimen comprised peripheral blood, sampled on day 0 of MenACWY control vaccination.

CDR3 loop: CASSQGGTYNEQFF. CDR3 nucleotides: TGTGCCAGCAGCCAAGGGGGGACGTACAATGAGCAGTTCTTC. The chain is built from TRBV4-2 and TRBJ2-1; D possibly uses TRBD1 or TRBD2 (5 bases each). CDR3 size: 14 residues. V lost 1 base and J 4 bases, leaving 8 bases between the germline ends. From germline, CDR1 is LGHNA and CDR2 YNFKEQ.